These T cell receptor beta chains were read from a single sample in a study of cytomegalovirus exposure and HLA in healthy donors. Assay: immunoSEQ multiplex PCR; the TCRdb copy retains only in-frame clones and omits some. The repertoire holds around 130,000 clones, with 70% to 90% as singletons. The specimen was PBMCs. The source of these receptors is a woman in her thirties or forties in good health and CMV-seropositive. CDR3s include the opening cysteine and the closing phenylalanine or tryptophan. A D gene is named only where the DNA matches it firmly. Clone size is shown for a subset of rows, as once, few, many or a class of expanded clone.

D: TRBD1; length: 16; V: TRBV5-8; size: few; J: TRBJ2-2; DNA: TGTGCCAGCAGCTGGGACAGGGTCGTCTTCTCCGGGGAGCTGTTTTTT; CDR3: CASSWDRVVFSGELFF
D: -; length: 15; V: TRBV7-8; size: few; J: TRBJ1-5; DNA: TGTGCCAGCAGTTTCCGGCGGGATAGCAATCAGCCCCAGCATTTT; CDR3: CASSFRRDSNQPQHF
D: TRBD1; length: 13; V: TRBV18; size: -; J: TRBJ2-1; DNA: TGTGCCAGCTCACCGGGACAGTACAATGAGCAGTTCTTC; CDR3: CASSPGQYNEQFF
D: -; length: 15; V: TRBV19; size: -; J: TRBJ2-3; DNA: TGTGCCAGTAGGGAGGCAAGCCTGAGGACAGATACGCAGTATTTT; CDR3: CASREASLRTDTQYF
D: TRBD2; length: 15; V: TRBV14; size: -; J: TRBJ2-1; DNA: TGTGCCAGCAGCCTACCGAGCGGGAGGGCGCTTGAGCAGTTCTTC; CDR3: CASSLPSGRALEQFF
D: -; length: 13; V: TRBV7-2; size: -; J: TRBJ1-5; DNA: TGTGCCAGCAGCTCCCGAGGAGGTCAGCCCCAGCATTTT; CDR3: CASSSRGGQPQHF
D: TRBD1; length: 13; V: TRBV2; size: few; J: TRBJ1-1; DNA: TGTGCCAGCAGGGGGACAGGGGACAGTGAAGCTTTCTTT; CDR3: CASRGTGDSEAFF
D: -; length: 13; V: TRBV5-6; size: -; J: TRBJ2-7; DNA: TGTGCCAGCAGCTTGGGCAGGGCCTACGAGCAGTACTTC; CDR3: CASSLGRAYEQYF
D: TRBD1; length: 14; V: TRBV9; size: -; J: TRBJ1-1; DNA: TGTGCCAGCAGCGTGGGACAGGGGGCCTCTGAAGCTTTCTTT; CDR3: CASSVGQGASEAFF
D: TRBD2; length: 18; V: TRBV4-2; size: few; J: TRBJ2-1; DNA: TGTGCCAGCAGCCAAGAACTTTGGACTAGCGGGACTCCCCCTGAGCAGTTCTTC; CDR3: CASSQELWTSGTPPEQFF
D: TRBD2; length: 15; V: TRBV7-2; size: -; J: TRBJ2-2; DNA: TGTGCCAGCAGCGCCGGACTAGCGGGCGGGGGGGAGCTGTTTTTT; CDR3: CASSAGLAGGGELFF
D: TRBD1; length: 15; V: TRBV7-8; size: -; J: TRBJ2-1; DNA: TGTGCCAGCAGCTCGGGACAGGGGCCGGACAATGAGCAGTTCTTC; CDR3: CASSSGQGPDNEQFF
D: -; length: 15; V: TRBV5-4; size: -; J: TRBJ1-4; DNA: TGTGCCAGCAGCCGCGGGTCTGCAACTAATGAAAAACTGTTTTTT; CDR3: CASSRGSATNEKLFF
D: -; length: 13; V: TRBV19; size: -; J: TRBJ1-5; DNA: TGTGCCAGTAGTATCGGTCCCAATCAGCCCCAGCATTTT; CDR3: CASSIGPNQPQHF
D: -; length: 15; V: TRBV7-8; size: -; J: TRBJ2-7; DNA: TGTGCCAGCAGCCAGGGGGCGGGAGGGGCCTACGAGCAGTACTTC; CDR3: CASSQGAGGAYEQYF
D: TRBD1; length: 15; V: TRBV13; size: few; J: TRBJ2-1; DNA: TGTGCCAGCAGCTCGTCGGGACAGGGATTGGGTGAGCAGTTCTTC; CDR3: CASSSSGQGLGEQFF
D: -; length: 16; V: TRBV5-4; size: once; J: TRBJ2-1; DNA: TGTGCCAGCAGTTCCAATGGGGGGAGCTCCTACAATGAGCAGTTCTTC; CDR3: CASSSNGGSSYNEQFF
D: -; length: 16; V: TRBV7-9; size: -; J: TRBJ1-1; DNA: TGTGCCAGCAGCTTAATAGGGGGAGTTGCCGATCCTGAAGCTTTCTTT; CDR3: CASSLIGGVADPEAFF
D: TRBD1; length: 15; V: TRBV6-6; size: -; J: TRBJ2-3; DNA: TGTGCCAGCAGTTCTGGACAGGGGTGGACAGATACGCAGTATTTT; CDR3: CASSSGQGWTDTQYF
D: -; length: 14; V: TRBV7-8; size: once; J: TRBJ1-2; DNA: TGTGCCAGCAGCTTAGTAGGCAGGGATAGGGGCTACACCTTC; CDR3: CASSLVGRDRGYTF
D: TRBD2; length: 16; V: TRBV10-3; size: -; J: TRBJ2-3; DNA: TGTGCCATCAGTGAGTCGCTAGCGGGATTCACAGATACGCAGTATTTT; CDR3: CAISESLAGFTDTQYF
D: -; length: 14; V: TRBV5-8; size: once; J: TRBJ2-1; DNA: TGTGCCAGCAGCTTGGGACTATCCTACAATGAGCAGTTCTTC; CDR3: CASSLGLSYNEQFF
D: TRBD1; length: 15; V: TRBV9; size: -; J: TRBJ2-7; DNA: TGTGCCAGCAGCTCTTCGGGGACAGCAGGCTACGAGCAGTACTTC; CDR3: CASSSSGTAGYEQYF
D: TRBD1; length: 15; V: TRBV7-9; size: -; J: TRBJ1-4; DNA: TGTGCCAGCAGCCCCGACAGGGTGGCTAATGAAAAACTGTTTTTT; CDR3: CASSPDRVANEKLFF
D: -; length: 12; V: TRBV9; size: -; J: TRBJ2-1; DNA: TGTGCCAGCAGCGTAGACTCGGATGAGCAGTTCTTC; CDR3: CASSVDSDEQFF
D: -; length: 15; V: TRBV27; size: -; J: TRBJ2-5; DNA: TGTGCCAGCAGTTTGCAGGCCACTAGCAGTGAGACCCAGTACTTC; CDR3: CASSLQATSSETQYF
D: -; length: 15; V: TRBV9; size: few; J: TRBJ1-1; DNA: TGTGCCAGCAGCGTAGACCTTACAGGGCTTCCTGAAGCTTTCTTT; CDR3: CASSVDLTGLPEAFF
D: -; length: 13; V: TRBV19; size: few; J: TRBJ2-7; DNA: TGTGCCAGTAGCCCGACGGGAAACTACGAGCAGTACTTC; CDR3: CASSPTGNYEQYF
D: -; length: 14; V: TRBV19; size: -; J: TRBJ1-3; DNA: TGTGCCAGTACCCCAACAGGGTTTGGAAACACCATATATTTT; CDR3: CASTPTGFGNTIYF
D: TRBD2; length: 14; V: TRBV5-5; size: few; J: TRBJ2-7; DNA: TGTGCCAGCAGTTTAACTAGCGGGATGTACGAGCAGTACTTC; CDR3: CASSLTSGMYEQYF
D: TRBD2; length: 14; V: TRBV19; size: -; J: TRBJ2-7; DNA: TGTGCCAGTACGACTAGCGGGGGACACTACGAGCAGTACTTC; CDR3: CASTTSGGHYEQYF
D: -; length: 13; V: TRBV2; size: -; J: TRBJ1-1; DNA: TGTGCCAGCAGCCTCCAAGGGGACACTGAAGCTTTCTTT; CDR3: CASSLQGDTEAFF
D: -; length: 14; V: TRBV27; size: few; J: TRBJ1-4; DNA: TGTGCCAGCAGTATTCAGGGGTTTAATGAAAAACTGTTTTTT; CDR3: CASSIQGFNEKLFF